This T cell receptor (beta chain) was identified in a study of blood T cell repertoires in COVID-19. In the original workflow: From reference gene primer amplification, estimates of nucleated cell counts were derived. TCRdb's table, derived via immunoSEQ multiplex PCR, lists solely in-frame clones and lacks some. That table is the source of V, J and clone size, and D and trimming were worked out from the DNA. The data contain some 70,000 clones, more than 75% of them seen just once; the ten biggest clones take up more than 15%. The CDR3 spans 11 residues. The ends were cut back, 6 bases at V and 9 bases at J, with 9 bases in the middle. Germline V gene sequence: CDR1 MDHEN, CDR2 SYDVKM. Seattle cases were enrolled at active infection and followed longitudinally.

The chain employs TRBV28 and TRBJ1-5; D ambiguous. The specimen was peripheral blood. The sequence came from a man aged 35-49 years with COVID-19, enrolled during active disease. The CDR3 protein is CASSPSGPQHF. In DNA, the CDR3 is TGTGCCAGCAGCCCCTCGGGGCCCCAGCATTTT.